This passage covers 26 T cell receptor beta chains from one sample sequenced in a study of a mutant IDH1 vaccine in newly diagnosed glioma. Time point specified: week 47, end of study. Doses comprised 300 ug of mutant IDH1 20-mer peptide each, plus topical imiquimod. These receptors have no known antigen. Measured with immunoSEQ multiplex PCR; TCRdb has only the in-frame clones, and not every one. Among fewer than 95,000 clones listed, 80% to 90% were seen once. Sample: PBMCs, taken from a glioma patient whose treatment included an IDH1 peptide vaccine. Receptors were obtained from a middle-aged man with glioma.

The chain has TRBV18 and TRBJ1-1; tentative D call: TRBD1 (5 bases). Germline V gives CDR1 KGHSH, CDR2 LQKENI. With 6 bases removed from V and 2 bases from J, the gap between germline ends came to 13 bases. This CDR3 region has 14 residues. The CDR3 sequence: CASSPRGSNTEAFF. CDR3 nucleotide sequence: TGTGCCAGCTCGCCTAGGGGATCTAACACTGAAGCTTTCTTT.

The chain recombines TRBV15 with TRBJ2-7; 8 nucleotides match TRBD1. Trimming took 3 bases from V and 3 from J; bases not matched to a gene: 7. Germline loops: CDR1 LNHNV, CDR2 YYDKDF (reference sequence). This CDR3 is 15 amino acids long. CDR3: CATSSRQGILYEQYF. The DNA for the CDR3 is TGTGCCACCAGCAGCAGACAGGGGATTCTCTACGAGCAGTACTTC.

The chain employs TRBV2 and TRBJ2-5, with 7 bases lining up with TRBD2. There are 13 residues in the CDR3. Germline assignment: CDR1 SNHLY and CDR2 FYNNEI. Trimming at V came to 5 bases and at J to 5 bases, leaving 5 bases not matched to a gene. CDR3: CASSSGLGETQYF. CDR3 nucleotide sequence: TGTGCCAGCAGTTCTGGACTAGGGGAGACCCAGTACTTC.

V gene TRBV7-8 combines with J gene TRBJ2-7; 9 positions match TRBD1. The germline V gene encodes CDR1 SGHVS and CDR2 FQNEAQ. V shed 5 bases, J shed 2 bases, and the junction held 4 bases outside the gene matches. This CDR3 is 14 amino acids long. The CDR3 loop reads CASSVRQGAYEQYF. The CDR3 nucleotides are TGTGCCAGCAGCGTAAGACAGGGGGCCTACGAGCAGTACTTC.

This sequence joins TRBV7-3 and TRBJ2-1; perhaps TRBD1 as D (5 bases). Germline V gene data show CDR1 as SGHTA and CDR2 as FQGTGA. The germline V and J ends were trimmed by 5 bases and 4 bases, with 15 bases remaining between them. CDR3 size: 15 residues. The CDR3 sequence: CASSPLGPRYNEQFF. CDR3 nucleotide sequence: TGTGCCAGCAGCCCGCTGGGGCCGCGGTACAATGAGCAGTTCTTC.

The CDR3 here is CASSRDRDFTGELFF. CDR3 coding DNA: TGTGCCAGCAGCCGGGACAGGGATTTCACCGGGGAGCTGTTTTTT. The chain has TRBV6-6 and TRBJ2-2; 9 positions match TRBD1. CDR1 is MNHNY and CDR2 is SVGAGI in the germline V gene (reference sequence). Unmatched junction bases numbered 6, after V lost 6 bases and J lost 4 bases. The CDR3 sequence is 15 residues long.

The rearrangement uses TRBV18 and TRBJ1-1, with D tentatively TRBD1 (5 bases). The CDR3 covers 14 residues. Germline V gene lookup returns CDR1 KGHSH and CDR2 LQKENI. V shed 9 bases and J shed 5 bases, with 19 bases lying between them. CDR3 protein: CASSPRGERTEAFF. CDR3 nucleotide sequence: TGTGCCAGTTCGCCTCGGGGGGAAAGGACTGAAGCTTTCTTT.

The chain employs TRBV11-2 and TRBJ1-4; weak D call: TRBD1 (6 bases). CDR3 size: 15 residues. The V gene lost 4 bases and the J gene lost 3 bases, with 12 bases spanning the gap. CDR1 SGHAT and CDR2 FQNNGV come from the germline V gene. In nucleotides, the CDR3 is TGTGCCAGCAGCTCAAGGGGGGGGTCTAATGAAAAACTGTTTTTT. Amino acid sequence: CASSSRGGSNEKLFF.

The rearrangement joins TRBV6-1 to TRBJ2-7; 9 nucleotides match TRBD1. This CDR3 spans 13 amino acids. Germline lookup yields CDR1 MNHNS and CDR2 SASEGT. Trimming took 5 bases from V and 9 from J; bases not matched to a gene: 8. CDR3 sequence reads: CASSRDREGVQYF. As DNA, the CDR3 is TGTGCCAGCAGTCGGGACAGGGAGGGGGTGCAGTACTTC.

J is TRBJ1-5 and V is TRBV28; D remains unclear. CDR1 MDHEN and CDR2 SYDVKM come from the germline V gene. V lost 7 bases, J lost 4 bases, and 20 bases lay in between. This CDR3 spans 16 amino acids. The CDR3 sequence is CASIGRGIPKNQPQHF. The CDR3 region has the DNA TGTGCCAGCATTGGCCGCGGAATACCTAAGAATCAGCCCCAGCATTTT.

The gene calls are TRBV5-4 and TRBJ1-1, with a weak D call TRBD1 (6 bases). In germline, CDR1 is SGHNT, CDR2 YYREEE (reference sequence). V dropped 9 bases and J dropped 4 bases, with 16 bases sitting between them. The CDR3 totals 13 residues. CDR3 residues: CAKQVGGGTEAFF. The CDR3 coding sequence is TGTGCCAAACAGGTCGGAGGGGGCACTGAAGCTTTCTTT.

There are a few counts of this clone. The chain combines TRBV27 with TRBJ2-7; 9 nucleotides line up with TRBD2. V trimming: 5 bases; J trimming: 0 bases; junction bases outside the gene matches: 8. Germline CDR1 is MNHEY and CDR2 is SMNVEV (reference sequence). This CDR3 has 16 residues. CDR3 protein: CASSLTSGTLSYEQYF. The DNA of the CDR3 is TGTGCCAGCAGTCTGACTAGCGGAACCCTCTCCTACGAGCAGTACTTC.

The genes are TRBV5-1 and TRBJ2-3, with TRBD2 matching 12 bases. The CDR3 consists of 13 residues. After removal of 5 bases from V and 9 bases from J, the junction contained 4 bases not matched to a gene. Germline-derived CDR1 and CDR2 are SGHRS and YFSETQ. CDR3 amino acids: CASSRLAGDTQYF. The CDR3 DNA is TGCGCCAGCAGTAGACTAGCGGGAGACACGCAGTATTTT.

The J gene is TRBJ2-3, the V gene TRBV7-2, with 7 bases aligning to TRBD2. Trimming removed 5 bases from V and 2 bases from J; junction bases left unmatched: 7. CDR3 size: 15 residues. Germline CDR1 is SGHTA and CDR2 is FQGNSA. In nucleotides, the CDR3 is TGTGCCAGCAGCCTGGGTAGCGGGTACACAGATACGCAGTATTTT. Translated, it gives CASSLGSGYTDTQYF.

The J gene is TRBJ2-1, the V gene TRBV7-2, with a possible D match to TRBD1 (5 bases). Deletions cut 5 bases from V and 9 bases from J, with 17 bases between. The CDR3 is 14 residues long. Germline V gene data show CDR1 as SGHTA and CDR2 as FQGNSA. This CDR3 reads CASSLQGPRSEQFF. DNA of the CDR3: TGTGCCAGCAGCCTCCAGGGCCCCAGGAGTGAGCAGTTCTTC.

Sample share makes this clone medium-sized. The CDR3 reads CASSQDMRTEAFF. The CDR3 nucleotides read TGTGCCAGCAGCCAAGATATGAGAACTGAAGCTTTCTTT. This chain joins TRBV4-2 and TRBJ1-1; D remains ambiguous. CDR1 and CDR2 from the germline V gene are LGHNA and YNFKEQ. There are 13 residues in the CDR3. V was cut by 0 bases and J by 5 bases, with 7 bases left in between.

This rearrangement joins TRBV19 to TRBJ2-1; 14 bases are shared with TRBD2. The V segment lost 6 bases and the J segment 9 bases; nucleotides outside the gene matches: 4. From germline, CDR1 is LNHDA and CDR2 SQIVND (reference sequence). This CDR3 contains 14 residues. The chain's CDR3 is CASSRLAGGSEQFF. The CDR3 nucleotides are TGTGCCAGTAGCAGACTAGCGGGAGGGAGTGAGCAGTTCTTC.

A few counts support this clone. The chain recombines TRBV7-9 with TRBJ2-7, with 7 nucleotides matching TRBD2. V trimming: 4 bases; J trimming: 7 bases; junction bases outside the gene matches: 10. CDR3 length: 14 residues. Germline CDR1 is SEHNR and CDR2 is FQNEAQ (reference sequence). This CDR3 is CASSSLGGTTEQYF. The CDR3 nucleotides read TGTGCCAGCAGCTCCCTCGGGGGGACGACTGAGCAGTACTTC.

The chain recombines TRBV4-3 with TRBJ1-1; tentatively, D is TRBD1 (5 bases). Germline loops: CDR1 LGHNA, CDR2 YSLEER. The CDR3 totals 14 residues. The V and J ends lost 0 bases and 8 bases respectively, with 13 bases between them. This CDR3 reads CASSQDGVRGEAFF. CDR3 DNA: TGCGCCAGCAGCCAAGACGGGGTACGGGGCGAAGCTTTCTTT.

The J gene is TRBJ2-7, the V gene TRBV6-5; D remains ambiguous. The V end was cut by 2 bases, the J end by 2 bases, with 10 bases between. Germline V gives CDR1 MNHEY, CDR2 SVGAGI. The CDR3 has 14 amino acids. The CDR3 is CASSYVGVAYEQYF. For the CDR3, the DNA is TGTGCCAGCAGTTACGTGGGTGTGGCCTACGAGCAGTACTTC.

This clone was recorded a few times. The chain couples TRBV30 to TRBJ1-1; no definite D call. Looked up from germline, CDR1 is GTSNPN and CDR2 is SVGIG (reference sequence). The CDR3 is 15 amino acids. Trimming removed 2 bases at V and 1 base at J, with 14 bases between. CDR3 region: CAWSNPGRPNTEAFF. The CDR3 DNA is TGTGCCTGGAGTAATCCCGGCAGGCCGAACACTGAAGCTTTCTTT.

The chain couples TRBV28 to TRBJ1-2; the D is unclear. V was trimmed by 3 bases and J by 5 bases, leaving 10 bases between them. The germline V gene encodes CDR1 MDHEN and CDR2 SYDVKM. CDR3 size: 13 residues. CDR3: CASSFVALYGYTF. CDR3 in DNA: TGTGCCAGCAGTTTTGTGGCTCTATATGGCTACACCTTC.

This clone showed up just once. DNA for the CDR3: TGTGCCATCAGTGAGGGTACAGGGGGAACCAAAAACATTCAGTACTTC. Translating it yields CAISEGTGGTKNIQYF. The chain carries TRBV10-3 and TRBJ2-4, with TRBD1 matching 8 bases. The CDR3 has 16 amino acids. J lost 2 bases, V lost 2 bases, and 5 bases had no gene match. Germline assignment: CDR1 ENHRY and CDR2 SYGVKD.

The chain couples TRBV6-6 to TRBJ2-7; 7 positions match TRBD1. Per the germline V gene, CDR1 is MNHNY and CDR2 is SVGAGI (reference sequence). The CDR3 is made up of 15 amino acids. The trim removed 10 bases at V and 0 bases at J, leaving 12 bases unmatched. The chain's CDR3 is CATHSRDRVSYEQYF. For the CDR3, the DNA is TGTGCCACCCACTCCCGAGACAGGGTCTCCTACGAGCAGTACTTC.

The rearrangement uses TRBV7-8 and TRBJ2-4, with a tentative D call TRBD2 (6 bases). Deletions cut 1 base from V and 6 bases from J, with 19 bases between. The CDR3 has 17 amino acids. Germline V lookup: CDR1 SGHVS, CDR2 FQNEAQ. Here the CDR3 DNA reads TGTGCCAGCAGCTTAGATGGAACCGCTAGCGTTCTAAACATTCAGTACTTC. As protein: CASSLDGTASVLNIQYF. Full variable domain (outside the CDR3, taken from reference TRBV7-8 and TRBJ2-4): GAGVSQSPRYKVAKRGQDVALRCDPISGHVSLFWYQQALGQGPEFLTYFQNEAQLDKSGLPSDRFFAERPEGSVSTLKIQRTQQEDSAVYLCASSLDGTASVLNIQYFGAGTRLSVL.

This clone was recorded only once. The genes are TRBV5-6 and TRBJ2-2; D perhaps matches TRBD1 (6 bases). This CDR3 contains 16 residues. CDR1 is SGHDT, CDR2 YYEEEE, per germline. Trimming removed 0 bases at V and 1 base at J, with 10 bases between. The CDR3 loop reads CASSLDTGLNTGELFF. CDR3 bases: TGTGCCAGCAGCTTGGATACAGGGTTGAACACCGGGGAGCTGTTTTTT.